Described below is a single TCR beta chain sequence and its context. This may be a read error, as it is one base from a much larger clone. This sample was taken from a study of blood T cells in healthy people across ages. With a J-beta primer mix and a sample-barcoded 5' primer, a second PCR ran roughly 6 to 11 cycles. TCRdb used MiXCR to reprocess the 5' RACE reads, holding one entry per CDR3 protein. The sample lists about 650,000 distinct CDR3 sequences, over 40% occurring once. No fewer than 5.5 micrograms of total RNA were isolated from every sample. Trimming cost V 2 bases and J 6 bases, with 16 bases left between them. The CDR3 has 15 amino acids. Germline V gene lookup returns CDR1 SGHVS and CDR2 FQNEAQ.

The V gene is TRBV7-8, the J gene TRBJ1-2, with D possibly TRBD1 on 6 matching bases. The specimen was blood. The TCR was taken from a woman aged 80 or over in good health. CDR3 DNA: TGTGCCAGCAGCTTAAGGGCAGGGGAACGCCATGGCTACACCTTC. It translates to CASSLRAGERHGYTF. Combining the CDR3 with reference TRBV7-8 and TRBJ1-2 gives the whole variable domain GAGVSQSPRYKVAKRGQDVALRCDPISGHVSLFWYQQALGQGPEFLTYFQNEAQLDKSGLPSDRFFAERPEGSVSTLKIQRTQQEDSAVYLCASSLRAGERHGYTFGSGTRLTVV.